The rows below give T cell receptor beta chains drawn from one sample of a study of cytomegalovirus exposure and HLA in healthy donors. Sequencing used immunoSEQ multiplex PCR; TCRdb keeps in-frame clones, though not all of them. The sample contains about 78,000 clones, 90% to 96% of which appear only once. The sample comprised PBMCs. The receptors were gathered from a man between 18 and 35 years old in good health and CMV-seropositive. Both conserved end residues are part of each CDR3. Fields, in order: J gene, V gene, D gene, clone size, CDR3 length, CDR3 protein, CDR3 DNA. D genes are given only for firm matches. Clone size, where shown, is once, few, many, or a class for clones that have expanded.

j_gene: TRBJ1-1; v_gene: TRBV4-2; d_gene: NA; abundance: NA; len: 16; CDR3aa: CASSQALPQGCTEAFF; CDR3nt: TGTGCCAGCAGCCAAGCTCTTCCCCAGGGATGCACTGAAGCTTTCTTT
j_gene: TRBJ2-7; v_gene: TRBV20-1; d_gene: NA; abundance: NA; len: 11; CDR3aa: CSADKSYEQYF; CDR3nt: TGCAGTGCTGACAAATCCTACGAGCAGTACTTC
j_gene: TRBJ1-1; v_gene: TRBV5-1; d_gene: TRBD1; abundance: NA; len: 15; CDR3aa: CASSLVTGGGTEAFF; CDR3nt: TGCGCCAGCAGCTTGGTAACAGGGGGAGGCACTGAAGCTTTCTTT
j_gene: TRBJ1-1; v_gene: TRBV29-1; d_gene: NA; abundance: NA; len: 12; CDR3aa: CSATRMNTEAFF; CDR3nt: TGCAGCGCGACAAGGATGAACACTGAAGCTTTCTTT
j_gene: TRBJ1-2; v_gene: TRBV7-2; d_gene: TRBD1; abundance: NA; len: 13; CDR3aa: CASSFQGQDGYTF; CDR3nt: TGTGCCAGCAGCTTCCAGGGACAGGATGGCTACACCTTC
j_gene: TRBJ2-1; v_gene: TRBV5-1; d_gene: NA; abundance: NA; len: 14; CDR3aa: CASSLGLVGHEQFF; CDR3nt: TGCGCCAGCAGCTTGGGACTAGTGGGACATGAGCAGTTCTTC
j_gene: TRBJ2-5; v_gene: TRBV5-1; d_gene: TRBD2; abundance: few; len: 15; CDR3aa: CASSRAGGSGETQYF; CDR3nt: TGCGCCAGCAGCCGGGCCGGCGGGAGTGGGGAGACCCAGTACTTC
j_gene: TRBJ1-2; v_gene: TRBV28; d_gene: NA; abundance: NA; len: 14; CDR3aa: CASSLLSLRYGYTF; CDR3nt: TGTGCCAGCAGTTTGCTCTCTTTACGGTATGGCTACACCTTC
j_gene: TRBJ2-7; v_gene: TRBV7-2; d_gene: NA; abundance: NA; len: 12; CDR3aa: CASSLAPREQYF; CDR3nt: TGTGCCAGCAGCTTAGCCCCTCGGGAGCAGTACTTC
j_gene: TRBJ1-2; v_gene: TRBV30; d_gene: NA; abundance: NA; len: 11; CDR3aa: CAWEYNYGYTF; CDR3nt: TGTGCCTGGGAGTACAACTATGGCTACACCTTC
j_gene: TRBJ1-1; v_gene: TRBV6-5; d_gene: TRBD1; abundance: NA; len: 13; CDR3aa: CASSEPGQGQAFF; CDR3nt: TGTGCCAGCAGTGAACCGGGACAGGGGCAGGCTTTCTTT
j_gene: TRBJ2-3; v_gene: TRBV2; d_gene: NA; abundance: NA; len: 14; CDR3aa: CASSFDWGADTQYF; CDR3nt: TGTGCCAGCAGTTTCGACTGGGGGGCAGATACGCAGTATTTT
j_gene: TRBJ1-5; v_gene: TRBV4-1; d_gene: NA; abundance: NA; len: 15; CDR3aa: CASSQDFGAGEPQHF; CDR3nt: TGCGCCAGCAGCCAAGATTTCGGGGCAGGGGAGCCCCAGCATTTT
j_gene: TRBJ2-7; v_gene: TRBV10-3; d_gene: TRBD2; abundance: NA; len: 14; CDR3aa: CASLGLAGGYEQYF; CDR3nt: TGTGCCTCCCTTGGACTAGCGGGAGGCTACGAGCAGTACTTC
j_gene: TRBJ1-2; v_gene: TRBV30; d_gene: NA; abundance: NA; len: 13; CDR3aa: CAWSPLQSYGYTF; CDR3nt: TGTGCCTGGAGTCCGCTACAGTCCTATGGCTACACCTTC
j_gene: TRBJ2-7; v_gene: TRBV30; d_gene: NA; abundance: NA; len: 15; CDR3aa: CAWSIPGRGLYEQYF; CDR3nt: TGTGCCTGGAGTATACCGGGCCGAGGGCTCTACGAGCAGTACTTC
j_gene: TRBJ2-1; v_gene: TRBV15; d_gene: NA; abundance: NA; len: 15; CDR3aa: CATSRDRGEAGEQFF; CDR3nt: TGTGCCACCAGCAGAGATCGCGGGGAGGCTGGGGAACAGTTCTTC
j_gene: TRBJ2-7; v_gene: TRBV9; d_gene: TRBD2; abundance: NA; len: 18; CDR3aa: CASSVLGLAGEGAYEQYF; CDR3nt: TGTGCCAGCAGCGTACTGGGACTAGCGGGAGAGGGGGCCTACGAGCAGTACTTC
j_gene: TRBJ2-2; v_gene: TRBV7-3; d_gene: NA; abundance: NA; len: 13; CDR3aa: CASSFRNTGELFF; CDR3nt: TGTGCCAGCAGCTTCAGGAACACCGGGGAGCTGTTTTTT
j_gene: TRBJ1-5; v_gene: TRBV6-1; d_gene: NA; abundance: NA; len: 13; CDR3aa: CASNRAGNQPQHF; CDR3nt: TGTGCCAGCAACAGGGCCGGCAATCAGCCCCAGCATTTT
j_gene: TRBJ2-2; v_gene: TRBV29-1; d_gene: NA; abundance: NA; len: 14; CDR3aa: CSAGVGRISGELFF; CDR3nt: TGCAGCGCTGGGGTGGGGAGAATCTCCGGGGAGCTGTTTTTT
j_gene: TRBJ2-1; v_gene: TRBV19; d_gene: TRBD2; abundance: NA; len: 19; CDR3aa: CASSIRGLAGGLGYNEQFF; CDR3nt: TGTGCCAGTAGTATCAGGGGACTAGCGGGAGGATTGGGCTACAATGAGCAGTTCTTC
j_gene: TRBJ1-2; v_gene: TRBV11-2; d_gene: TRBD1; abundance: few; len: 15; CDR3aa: CASSPEMGQLGGYTF; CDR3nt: TGTGCCAGCAGCCCCGAGATGGGACAGCTTGGTGGCTACACCTTC
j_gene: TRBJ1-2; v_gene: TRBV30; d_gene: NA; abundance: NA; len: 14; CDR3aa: CAWSALQGRDGYTF; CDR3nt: TGTGCCTGGAGTGCACTTCAGGGGAGAGATGGCTACACCTTC
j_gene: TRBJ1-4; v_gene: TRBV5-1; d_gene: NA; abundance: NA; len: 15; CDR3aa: CASSLEQGLNEKLFF; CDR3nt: TGCGCCAGCAGCTTAGAACAGGGCTTGAATGAAAAACTGTTTTTT
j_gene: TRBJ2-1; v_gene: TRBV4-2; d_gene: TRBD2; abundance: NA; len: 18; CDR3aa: CASSQDGSSGGLHNEQFF; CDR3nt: TGTGCCAGCAGCCAAGACGGGTCATCGGGAGGGCTCCACAATGAGCAGTTCTTC
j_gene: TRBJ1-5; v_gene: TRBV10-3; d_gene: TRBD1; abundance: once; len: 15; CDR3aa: CAISGDRGGNQPQHF; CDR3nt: TGTGCCATCAGTGGGGACAGGGGTGGCAATCAGCCCCAGCATTTT
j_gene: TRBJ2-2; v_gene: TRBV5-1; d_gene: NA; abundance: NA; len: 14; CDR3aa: CASSLGWATGELFF; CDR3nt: TGCGCCAGCAGCTTGGGATGGGCCACCGGGGAGCTGTTTTTT